The 20 T cell receptor beta chains reported below all come from one sample, sequenced in a study of tumor-infiltrating lymphocytes in oesophageal squamous cell carcinoma. MiXCR, run by TCRdb on the PCR reads, gives a single entry per CDR3 protein. The table shows more than 10,000 distinct CDR3 sequences, with around 56% occurring only once. Sequencing was performed on esophageal tumor tissue. Receptor source: a female donor with esophageal squamous cell carcinoma.

This clonotype appeared once. The rearrangement links TRBV7-4 to TRBJ2-7; 7 nucleotides line up with TRBD1. The DNA matches TRBJ2-1 better at its end, which makes the J call doubtful. The CDR3 is made up of 15 amino acids. Germline CDR1 and CDR2: SGHVT and SQSDAQ. In DNA form, the CDR3 reads TGTGCCAGCAGCCTACTGAGGACAGGTCCCTACGAGCAGTTCTTC. This gives the protein CASSLLRTGPYEQFF.

V gene TRBV5-6 combines with J gene TRBJ2-1; D may be TRBD1 or TRBD2 (6 bases each). Near its end, the DNA agrees better with TRBJ2-5, so the J call may be wrong. CDR1 and CDR2 (germline): SGHDT, YYEEEE. This CDR3 region has 13 residues. The CDR3 protein is CASSLGGAATQYF. The CDR3 nucleotides are TGTGCCAGCAGCTTGGGGGGGGCAGCGACCCAGTACTTC.

This clonotype turned up a few times. The chain links TRBV7-3 to TRBJ2-1; TRBD1 is a possible D gene (6 bases). The DNA matches TRBJ2-7 better at its end, which makes the J call doubtful. CDR3 length: 12 residues. Germline CDR1 and CDR2: SGHTA and FQGTGA. CDR3 nucleotide sequence: TGTGCCAGCAGCCGGGACACCTACGAGCAGTACTTC. Protein product: CASSRDTYEQYF.

The table lists this clonotype with a few counts. This sequence joins TRBV7-2 and TRBJ2-1, with D maybe TRBD1 (6 bases). The ends were cut back, 7 bases at V and 6 bases at J, with 19 bases in the middle. This CDR3 contains 15 residues. CDR1 SGHTA and CDR2 FQGNSA come from the germline V gene. CDR3 in DNA: TGTGCCAGCAAAAGCACAAATACCAGGGGCAATGAGCAGTTCTTC. This encodes CASKSTNTRGNEQFF.

The sample holds a few counts of this clonotype. The V gene is TRBV10-1, the J gene TRBJ2-1; D call uncertain. V lost 4 bases, J lost 1 base, and 11 bases lay in between. This CDR3 is built from 15 residues. Germline loops: CDR1 WNHNN, CDR2 SYGVQD (reference sequence). CDR3 loop: CASSVYRTSYNEQFF. CDR3 DNA sequence: TGCGCCAGCAGTGTTTACCGTACTTCCTACAATGAGCAGTTCTTC.

The V call is TRBV6-1, the J call TRBJ2-5; D unresolved. Judging by the DNA end, TRBJ2-1 fits better; the J call may be wrong. Germline assignment: CDR1 MNHNS and CDR2 SASEGT. The CDR3 consists of 12 residues. This CDR3 reads CASRESSYEQFF. The CDR3, as DNA: TGTGCCAGCAGAGAGAGCTCCTACGAGCAGTTCTTC.

This clonotype appeared a single time. The V call is TRBV7-2, the J call TRBJ2-5, with TRBD2 matching over 7 bases. The J call may not be correct, given that the DNA end is closer to TRBJ2-7. The CDR3 runs 17 residues. CDR1 SGHTA and CDR2 FQGNSA come from the germline V gene. This chain's CDR3 is CASSLSSAGERSYEQYF. The CDR3 DNA sequence: TGTGCCAGCAGCTTATCTTCGGCGGGGGAACGCTCCTACGAGCAGTACTTC.

The V and J genes are TRBV10-3 and TRBJ1-1; D is uncertain. Germline CDR1 is ENHRY and CDR2 is SYGVKD. The V and J ends lost 9 bases and 0 bases respectively, with 11 bases between them. The CDR3 totals 13 residues. This CDR3 is CAIAPYMNTEAFF. For the CDR3, the DNA is TGTGCCATTGCGCCATACATGAACACTGAAGCTTTCTTT.

This clonotype is deemed medium-sized. The V and J genes are TRBV12-3 or TRBV12-4 and TRBJ2-7, with 7 bases fitting TRBD2. This CDR3 comprises 14 residues. With V trimmed by 6 bases and J by 4 bases, 9 bases remained unmatched. CDR3 nucleotides: TGTGCCAGCAGGTTCGCGGGAGAGCGGTACGAGCAGTACTTC. This sequence encodes CASRFAGERYEQYF.

The CDR3 coding sequence is TGTGCCAGCAGCTCGCCAATTGGGACAGATCAAGAGACCCAGTACTTC. Its translation is CASSSPIGTDQETQYF. The J gene is TRBJ2-7, the V gene TRBV7-2; TRBD1 matches 7 bases. The DNA end favors TRBJ2-5, so the J call may be wrong. CDR1 and CDR2 from the germline V gene are SGHTA and FQGNSA. There are 16 residues in the CDR3.

Concerning this clonotype itself: Given the absence of the conserved phenylalanine or tryptophan at the CDR3 end, a read error is likely. It is unclear where the CDR3 begins or ends on the DNA, so no DNA is shown, and the CDR3 is as TCRdb lists it. The genes are TRBV6-2 or TRBV6-3 and TRBJ2-6; the table's D call, TRBD1, was not checked against the DNA. CDR1 is MNHEY and CDR2 is SVGEGT in the germline V gene. Inclusive of both ends, the CDR3 amounts to 13 amino acids. The chain's CDR3 is CASSESRIQYFGA.

The gene calls are TRBV12-3 or TRBV12-4 and TRBJ2-1, with a weak D call TRBD1 (6 bases). Trimming left V 3 bases short and J 0 bases short, with 12 bases between. CDR3 length: 16 amino acids. Here the CDR3 DNA reads TGTGCCAGCAGTTTCCTCACAGGGAGCTCCTACAATGAGCAGTTCTTC. Translated, it gives CASSFLTGSSYNEQFF.

The CDR3 region is CASSGDPGEKLFF. CDR3 nucleotide sequence: TGTGCCAGCAGCGGAGACCCGGGGGAAAAACTGTTTTTT. This chain connects TRBV7-6 to TRBJ1-4; D remains unclear. Germline assignment: CDR1 SGHVS and CDR2 FNYEAQ. With 5 bases removed from V and 8 bases from J, the gap between germline ends came to 12 bases. The CDR3 runs to 13 residues.

V usage is TRBV7-6 and J usage is TRBJ2-5; D perhaps matches TRBD2 (7 bases). The DNA matches TRBJ2-1 better at its end, which makes the J call doubtful. Germline V gene lookup returns CDR1 SGHVS and CDR2 FNYEAQ. The CDR3 consists of 14 residues. In DNA form, the CDR3 reads TGTGCCAGCAGCCCCGGGGGGCCTTACAATGAGCAGTTCTTC. Translated, it gives CASSPGGPYNEQFF.

The V gene is TRBV20-1, the J gene TRBJ2-3, with TRBD2 identical over 9 bases. The CDR3 is 19 amino acids. CDR1 DFQATT and CDR2 SNEGSKA come from the germline V gene (reference sequence). The junction had 18 bases not matched to a gene; V was cut back by 1 base and J by 4 bases. The DNA of the CDR3 is TGCAGTGCTAGAGGTGGCGCTAACAAGCGGGGGGTTCCCGCAGATACGCAGTATTTT. It yields the protein CSARGGANKRGVPADTQYF.

This chain connects TRBV7-4 to TRBJ2-3; D ambiguous. CDR3 length: 14 residues. V lost 0 bases, J lost 3 bases, and 7 bases lay in between. Germline lookup yields CDR1 SGHVT and CDR2 SQSDAQ. Here the CDR3 reads CASSLAANTDTQYF. The CDR3 region has the DNA TGTGCCAGCAGCTTAGCGGCAAATACAGATACGCAGTATTTT.

The chain is built from TRBV24-1 and TRBJ2-3; the D is unclear. Gene TRBJ2-5 matches the end of the DNA better, so the J call may be wrong. Germline CDR1 is KGHDR and CDR2 is SFDVKD. The CDR3 spans 13 residues. The CDR3 nucleotides read TGTGCCACCAGTGATTCTTGGGTGGAGACCCAGTACTTC. It is translated as CATSDSWVETQYF.

The rearrangement uses TRBV7-6 and TRBJ2-4; D gene unclear. The DNA end lines up better with TRBJ2-5; the J call may be wrong. The germline V gene encodes CDR1 SGHVS and CDR2 FNYEAQ. The CDR3 runs to 15 residues. This chain's CDR3 is CASSLVRTEQETQYF. The CDR3 DNA reads as TGTGCCAGCAGCTTGGTTCGAACAGAACAAGAGACCCAGTACTTC.

The rearrangement joins TRBV7-2 to TRBJ2-7, with no clear D. The J call may be incorrect, as the DNA end agrees better with TRBJ2-1. The CDR3 has 13 residues. Germline values: CDR1 SGHTA, CDR2 FQGNSA. CDR3 in DNA: TGTGCCAGCAGCTTTAAGCTACACAATGAGCAGTTCTTC. This gives the protein CASSFKLHNEQFF.

The rearrangement joins TRBV27 to TRBJ2-1, with TRBD2 identical over 7 bases. J was trimmed by 3 bases and V by 2 bases; bases with no gene match: 7. Germline CDR1 is MNHEY and CDR2 is SMNVEV (reference sequence). The CDR3 loop spans 16 amino acids. The CDR3 protein is CASSLERDLGYNEQFF. The CDR3 DNA reads TGTGCCAGCAGTTTAGAGCGGGACTTGGGCTACAATGAGCAGTTCTTC.